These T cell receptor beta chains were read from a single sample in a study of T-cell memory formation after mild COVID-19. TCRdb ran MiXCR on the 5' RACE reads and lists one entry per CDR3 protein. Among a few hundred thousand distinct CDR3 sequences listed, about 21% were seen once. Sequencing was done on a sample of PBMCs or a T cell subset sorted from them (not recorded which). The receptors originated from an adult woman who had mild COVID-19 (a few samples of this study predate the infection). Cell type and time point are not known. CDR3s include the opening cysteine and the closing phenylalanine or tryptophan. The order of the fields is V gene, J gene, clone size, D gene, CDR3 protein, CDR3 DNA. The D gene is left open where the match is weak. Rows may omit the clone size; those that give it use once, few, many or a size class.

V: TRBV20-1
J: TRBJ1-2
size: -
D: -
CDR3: CSARDPSREVSGYTF
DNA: TGCAGTGCTAGAGATCCGTCCAGGGAGGTGTCTGGCTACACCTTC

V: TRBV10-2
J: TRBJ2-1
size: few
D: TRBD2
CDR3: CGTGGGGSGGYNEQFF
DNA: TGCGGTACGGGGGGTGGTGGTAGCGGGGGCTACAATGAGCAGTTCTTC

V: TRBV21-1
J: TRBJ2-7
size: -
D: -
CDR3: CASSKDKLAVYEQYF
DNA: TGTGCCAGCAGCAAAGATAAGCTAGCGGTCTACGAGCAGTACTTC

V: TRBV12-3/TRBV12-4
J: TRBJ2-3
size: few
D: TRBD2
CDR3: CASSPLPGGPGTDTQYF
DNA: TGTGCCAGCAGTCCCCTTCCGGGGGGGCCTGGCACAGATACGCAGTATTTT

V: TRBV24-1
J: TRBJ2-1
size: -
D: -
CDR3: CATSDYRDLSEQFF
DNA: TGTGCCACCAGTGATTATAGGGATCTGAGTGAGCAGTTCTTC

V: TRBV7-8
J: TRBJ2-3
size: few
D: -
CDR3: CASSWGQDTQYF
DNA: TGTGCCAGCAGCTGGGGGCAAGATACGCAGTATTTT

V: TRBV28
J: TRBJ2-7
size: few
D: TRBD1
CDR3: CASTLPGQGLYEQYF
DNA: TGTGCCAGCACCCTCCCTGGACAGGGCCTATACGAGCAGTACTTC

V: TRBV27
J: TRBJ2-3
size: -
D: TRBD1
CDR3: CASSLTQPGQGPVGTNTDTQYF
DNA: TGTGCCAGCAGTTTAACTCAACCGGGACAGGGTCCAGTTGGTACCAACACAGATACGCAGTATTTT

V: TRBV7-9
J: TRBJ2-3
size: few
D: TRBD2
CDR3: CASSLDGRWDTQYF
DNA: TGTGCCAGCAGCTTAGACGGGAGGTGGGATACGCAGTATTTT

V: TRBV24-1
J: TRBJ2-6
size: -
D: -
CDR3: CATSDALGTGANVLTF
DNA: TGTGCCACCAGTGATGCCCTCGGGACGGGGGCCAACGTCCTGACTTTC

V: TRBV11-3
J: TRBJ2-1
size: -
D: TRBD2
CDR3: CASSTGLAGEQFF
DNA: TGTGCCAGCAGCACCGGACTAGCTGGGGAGCAGTTCTTC

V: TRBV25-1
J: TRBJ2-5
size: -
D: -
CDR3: CASSATNVLQETQYF
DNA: TGTGCCAGCAGCGCTACGAATGTCCTACAAGAGACCCAGTACTTC

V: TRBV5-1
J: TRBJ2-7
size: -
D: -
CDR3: CASSNPENYEQYF
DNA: TGCGCCAGCAGCAACCCAGAAAACTACGAGCAGTACTTC

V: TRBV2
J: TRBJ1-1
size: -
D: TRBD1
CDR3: CASARDRMNTEAFF
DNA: TGTGCCAGCGCTAGGGACAGGATGAACACTGAAGCTTTCTTT

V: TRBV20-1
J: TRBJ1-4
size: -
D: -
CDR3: CSARRGGEKLFF
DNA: TGCAGTGCTAGACGGGGGGGAGAAAAACTGTTTTTT

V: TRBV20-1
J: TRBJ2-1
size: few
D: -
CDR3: CSARAHGSYNEQFF
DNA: TGCAGTGCTAGGGCTCACGGCTCCTACAATGAGCAGTTCTTC

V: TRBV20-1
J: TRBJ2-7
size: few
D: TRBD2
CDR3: CSATLAGGPYEQYF
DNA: TGCAGTGCAACACTAGCGGGGGGGCCCTACGAGCAGTACTTC

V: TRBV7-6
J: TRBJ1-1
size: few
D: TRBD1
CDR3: CASSLTEQGDTEAFF
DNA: TGTGCCAGCAGCTTAACCGAGCAGGGGGACACTGAAGCTTTCTTT

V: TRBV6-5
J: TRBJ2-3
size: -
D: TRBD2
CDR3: CASSFAGRGDTQYF
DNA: TGTGCCAGCAGTTTTGCCGGGCGGGGGGATACGCAGTATTTT

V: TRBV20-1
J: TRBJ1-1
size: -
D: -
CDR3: CSARDLNRPNTEAFF
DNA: TGCAGTGCTAGAGATCTGAACAGGCCTAACACTGAAGCTTTCTTT

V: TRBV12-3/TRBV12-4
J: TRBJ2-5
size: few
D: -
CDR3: CASRAGETQYF
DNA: TGTGCCAGCAGAGCTGGGGAGACCCAGTACTTC

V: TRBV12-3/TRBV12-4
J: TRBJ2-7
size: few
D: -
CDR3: CASSFFGRSYEQYF
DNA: TGTGCCAGCAGTTTTTTCGGGAGATCTTACGAGCAGTACTTC

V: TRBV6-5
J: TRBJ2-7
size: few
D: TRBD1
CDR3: CASSYSDRVEQYF
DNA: TGTGCCAGCAGTTACTCCGACAGGGTAGAGCAGTACTTC

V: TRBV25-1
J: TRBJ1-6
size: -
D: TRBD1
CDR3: CASSTPGTGTSPLHF
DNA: TGTGCCAGCAGTACTCCCGGGACAGGGACATCACCCCTCCACTTT

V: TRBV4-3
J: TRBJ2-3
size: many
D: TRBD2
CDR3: CASSQDLLTSGMDTQYF
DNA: TGCGCCAGCAGCCAAGATTTATTGACTAGCGGGATGGATACGCAGTATTTT

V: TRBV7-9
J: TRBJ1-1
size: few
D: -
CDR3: CASSEGRGEAFF
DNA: TGTGCCAGCAGCGAAGGGAGGGGTGAAGCTTTCTTT

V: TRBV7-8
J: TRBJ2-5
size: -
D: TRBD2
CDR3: CASSLKTSGAETQYF
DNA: TGTGCCAGCAGCTTAAAGACTAGCGGGGCGGAGACCCAGTACTTC

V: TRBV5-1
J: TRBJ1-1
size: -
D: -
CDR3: CASSLGDTLNTEAFF
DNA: TGCGCCAGCAGCTTGGGGGACACGTTGAACACTGAAGCTTTCTTT

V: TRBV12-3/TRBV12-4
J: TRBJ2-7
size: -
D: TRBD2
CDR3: CASSFRTSGRWGPYEQYF
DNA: TGTGCCAGCAGTTTTAGGACTAGCGGGAGGTGGGGACCCTACGAGCAGTACTTC

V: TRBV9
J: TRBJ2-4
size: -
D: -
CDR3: CASSVGQVENIQYF
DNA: TGTGCCAGCAGCGTAGGACAGGTTGAAAACATTCAGTACTTC

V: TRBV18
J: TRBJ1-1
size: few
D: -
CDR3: CASSAQTENTEAFF
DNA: TGTGCCAGCTCAGCCCAAACAGAGAACACTGAAGCTTTCTTT

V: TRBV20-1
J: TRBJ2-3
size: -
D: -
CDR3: CSARLDTQYF
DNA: TGCAGTGCTAGACTAGATACGCAGTATTTT

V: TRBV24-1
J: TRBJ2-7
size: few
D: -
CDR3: CATPTRHSYEQYF
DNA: TGTGCCACCCCCACGAGGCACTCCTACGAGCAGTACTTC

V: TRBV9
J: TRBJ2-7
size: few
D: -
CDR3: CASSVAAAEGYEQYF
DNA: TGTGCCAGCAGCGTAGCTGCGGCTGAAGGCTACGAGCAGTACTTC

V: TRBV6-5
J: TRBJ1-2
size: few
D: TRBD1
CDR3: CASTLRSGTGGNGYTF
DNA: TGTGCCAGCACCCTAAGGTCCGGGACAGGGGGCAATGGCTACACCTTC

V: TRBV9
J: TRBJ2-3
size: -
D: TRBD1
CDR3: CASSAGQGIGTDTQYF
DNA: TGTGCCAGCAGCGCCGGACAGGGGATCGGCACAGATACGCAGTATTTT

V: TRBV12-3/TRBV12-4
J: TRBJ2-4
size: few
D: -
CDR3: CASSGDQGNEFGAKNIQYF
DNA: TGTGCCAGCAGTGGCGATCAGGGGAATGAGTTTGGAGCCAAAAACATTCAGTACTTC

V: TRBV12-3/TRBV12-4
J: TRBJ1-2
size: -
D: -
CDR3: CASSLESQISYGYTF
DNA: TGTGCCAGCAGTTTAGAGAGTCAGATTAGCTATGGCTACACCTTC

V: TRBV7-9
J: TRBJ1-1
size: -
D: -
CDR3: CASTPPRRERVNTEAFF
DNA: TGTGCCAGCACTCCACCCCGCAGGGAAAGGGTGAACACTGAAGCTTTCTTT

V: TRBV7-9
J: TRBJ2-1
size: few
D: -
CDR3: CASSLILGTGTNEQFF
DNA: TGTGCCAGCAGCTTAATTCTGGGCACAGGGACCAATGAGCAGTTCTTC

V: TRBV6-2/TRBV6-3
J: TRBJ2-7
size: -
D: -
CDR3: CASRSRDLRGQYF
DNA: TGTGCCAGCAGGAGTCGGGACTTACGTGGGCAGTACTTC

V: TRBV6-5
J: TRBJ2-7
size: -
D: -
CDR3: CASRPNGKTPPQYF
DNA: TGTGCCAGCCGGCCTAATGGGAAGACTCCTCCGCAGTACTTC

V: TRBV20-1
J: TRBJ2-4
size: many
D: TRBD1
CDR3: CSALRTGRGNIQYF
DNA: TGCAGTGCTCTTCGGACAGGGCGTGGAAACATTCAGTACTTC

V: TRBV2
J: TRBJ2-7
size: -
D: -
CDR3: CASSREKQYF
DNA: TGTGCCAGCAGCCGTGAAAAGCAGTACTTC

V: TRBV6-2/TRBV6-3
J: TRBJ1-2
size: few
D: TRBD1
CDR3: CASSRRTGGHLYGYTF
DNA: TGTGCCAGCAGTCGCCGGACAGGGGGACACCTTTATGGCTACACCTTC

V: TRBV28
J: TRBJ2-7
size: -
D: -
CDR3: CASSLFLGSSYEQYF
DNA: TGTGCCAGCAGTTTATTTCTTGGGAGCTCCTACGAGCAGTACTTC

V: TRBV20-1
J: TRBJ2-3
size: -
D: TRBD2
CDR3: CSARLGLAGDYTQYF
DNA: TGCAGTGCTAGATTGGGGCTAGCGGGAGACTATACGCAGTATTTT

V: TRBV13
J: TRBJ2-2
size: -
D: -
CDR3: CASSPWTEKNTGELFF
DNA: TGTGCCAGCAGCCCGTGGACGGAAAAGAACACCGGGGAGCTGTTTTTT

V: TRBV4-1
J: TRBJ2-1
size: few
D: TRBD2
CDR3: CASSHVLRTSGNEQFF
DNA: TGCGCCAGCAGCCATGTTTTGAGGACTAGTGGGAATGAGCAGTTCTTC